This T cell receptor (beta chain) derives from a study of cytomegalovirus exposure and HLA in healthy donors (dated by TCRdb to 2017 to 2019). For the wider study: In an earlier analysis of under 750 of the donors, 250 to 350 Gb of sequence data and roughly 100 million unique TCR beta sequences from roughly 190 million T cells were reported. About 280 gigabases of sequencing data and around 90 million unique TCR sequences made up an early release that covered approximately 620 HLA-typed donors. Of the roughly 400 genotyped donors, over 80% were placed in the genetic ancestry cluster associated with self-reported Caucasian donors. The aim of the study was to test whether cataloging public T cell receptors could identify signatures of past pathogen exposure. Using immunosequencing, the study profiled T cell repertoires from about 650 subjects and related those repertoires to cytomegalovirus serostatus. In addition to the first cohort of 650 to 750 subjects, a separate validation cohort of approximately 120 different subjects was used. To predict cytomegalovirus infection status, the study combined high-throughput TCR immunosequencing, statistical association of individual TCRs with disease status, and machine learning. To study patterns of TCR occurrence, a later analysis re-analyzed previously published TCR beta repertoires from around 670 donors and added high-resolution HLA genotyping. The later analysis used no new phenotypic data to find candidate immune exposures, relying instead on TCR beta sequences and their occurrence across donors. An earlier analysis of 587 of the donors applied high-throughput TCR beta sequencing to assess whether each TCR beta V gene segment acted as functional or pseudogenic. Alongside the repertoire data, information on donor age, sex, ethnicity and CMV serostatus was compiled. A later genetic analysis used genome-wide SNP genotypes for about three fifths of the 666 donors, treating that subset as a discovery cohort. Every discovery cohort repertoire had been produced on one sequencing platform. HLA typing covered class I and class II loci at four-digit resolution. The number of typed donors differed by locus: about 620-640 for A, B, C, DRB1 and DQB1; 500 to 550 for DQA1; approximately 600 for DPA1; and some 470 for DPB1. Four to six DR-DQ haplotypes were handled as single units for association and clustering because linkage in the cohort was strong. On average, over 200,000 unique TCR beta nucleotide sequences were sequenced per donor among roughly 430 genotyped donors of the cohort, with roughly 18% of those sequences being non-productive.

Concerning this clone: Its antigen is still unknown. Base qualities were left out, and no much larger clone turns up one base away.

The library was generated by the immunoSEQ multiplex PCR assay. For the multiplex PCR, a mixture combining 60 forward primers for TCR Vbeta segments and 13 reverse primers for TCR Jbeta segments was used. The CDR3 region of rearranged TCR beta genes was amplified from genomic DNA with a multiplex PCR assay. On the Illumina HiSeq System, the amplified TCR beta libraries were sequenced as 87-base-pair reads. The published analysis was carried out like this. A later analysis counted about 80 million unique TCR beta chains across the 550 to 750 repertoires, and 10 million to 11 million of these chains were shared by at least two donors. To remove PCR and sequencing errors, raw reads were error-corrected and collapsed into unique sequences using a nearest-neighbor algorithm that merged closely related sequences. To assign V, D and J gene segments, CDR3 sequences were aligned to IMGT reference sequences. Each retained sequence needed at least a six-nucleotide match to both a V gene segment and a J gene segment. A rearrangement was called productive if the CDR3 had no stop codons and remained in frame with V and J, and every other rearrangement was called non-productive. CDR3 was defined according to IMGT convention as the region running from the second conserved V-encoded cysteine to the conserved J-encoded phenylalanine. In an earlier analysis of more than 550 of the donors, sequences lacking an unambiguous match to a single V gene segment were excluded. An earlier analysis of a few hundred of the donors classified V segments as functional when productive rearrangements were above 56.7% and as segregating when the standard deviation between donors was above 5%. A statistical classification framework was developed to diagnose cytomegalovirus status using the catalog of TCR beta chain sequences. V and J gene assignment, in a later analysis, came from comparing TCR nucleotide sequences with IMGT/GENE-DB human TR gene sequences. A later analysis assigned CDR3 sequences and most-parsimonious VDJ recombination scenarios with the TCRdist pipeline. A later analysis defined each TCR beta chain by its CDR3 amino acid sequence plus V-gene family, and excluded reads lacking a unique V-gene family. As a way to deal with suspected cross-contamination and a sequencing artifact, a later analysis dropped approximately 590 nucleotide sequences that were highly shared and had low generation probability. For each public chain, a later analysis derived a clonal expansion index from normalized ranks of inferred template counts within each repertoire. Generation probabilities in a later analysis came from a VDJ recombination model fitted to out-of-frame rearrangements, and those results were checked against IGoR. A later analysis scored TCR-TCR, TCR-HLA and TCR-CMV co-occurrence with hypergeometric tests, applying a repertoire-size bias correction to TCR pairs. To estimate false discovery rates, a later analysis permuted the HLA or CMV assignments 20 times. In a later analysis, co-occurring TCRs were grouped with DBSCAN, and TCRdist sequence similarity was added when clustering was performed within HLA-allele-positive subsets. Co-occurrence clustering excluded repertoires with fewer than 30,000 or more than 120,000 public chains, plus five with anomalous nucleotide sharing. TCRdb stores this immuneACCESS table with in-frame sequences only. Part of the clones is absent; in the studies checked, under half of the shortfall reflects unresolved V genes, and no reason is known for the rest. V and J calls and clone size are copied from that table; D and trimming were computed from the DNA. For this sample the table gives 80,000 to 100,000 clones, of which around 82% were detected only once. The ten largest clones represent more than 3% of the sample.

In total, roughly 710 healthy bone marrow donors made up the cohort. At the time of sampling, all cohort members were nominally healthy, though unrecorded immune exposures were likely present. The donor tested CMV seronegative, placing the donor among the roughly 340 seronegative members of the cohort. Each donor provided a peripheral blood sample, and peripheral blood mononuclear cells were used for TCR beta sequencing. Genomic DNA extraction from the blood cell samples was performed with the Qiagen DNeasy Blood Extraction Kit. Broad study findings and their caveats: The 87-base-pair reads could not distinguish some IMGT-functional V segments, including TRBV6-2 and TRBV6-3, so those segments were excluded. The study gave a list of 150 to 200 TCR beta chains associated with cytomegalovirus. Because some donors lacked HLA typing at each locus, the association tests relied only on the typed subset. V-gene and J-gene trimming of TCR beta chains was associated with a missense DCLRE1C variant in a later genetic analysis, and the association was replicated in an independent cohort. Across donors, most TCR sequences were observed very rarely, whereas some public TCRs were present in many individuals. The classifier was reported to diagnose cytomegalovirus status with high specificity and sensitivity in both the original and validation cohorts. A further reported finding was that TCR beta sequences accurately predicted the HLA-A and HLA-B alleles for most subjects in the first cohort. A few of the identified cytomegalovirus-associated TCR beta chains were confirmed in vitro to be specific for cytomegalovirus antigens. Specific HLA alleles were associated with 16,951 TCR beta sequences at a false discovery rate of 0.05 in a later analysis. A later analysis reported that several top co-occurrence clusters appeared linked to parvovirus B19, influenza, CMV and Epstein-Barr virus. A later analysis found that TCR association rates varied across HLA loci, with DRB1 alleles showing the most associated TCRs and HLA-C alleles the fewest. The authors suggested that the approach could potentially be generalized to other disease states and immunological phenotypes. In a later analysis, most CMV-associated TCR beta chains were found to appear HLA-restricted, with HLA associations seemingly driven largely by CMV exposure. In a later analysis, HLA-associated TCR beta chains showed more clonal expansion and lower generation probabilities than non-associated chains that were equally common. Compared with the approximately 700-donor mean, donors in an Asian-associated ancestry cluster had fewer N-insertions in productive TCRs, according to a later genetic analysis. A cluster of highly shared sequence variants was judged likely to represent a technical artifact of the sequencing pipeline. Presence/absence analyses assumed roughly uniform sequencing depth across donors, an assumption that may not hold. Because counts were too low, fewer than 20 rarely observed V segments, including chromosome 9 orphons, were excluded from the earlier analysis of several hundred of the donors. Only TCR beta chains were sequenced in this cohort, and the absence of alpha or paired-chain data limited detectable features. An earlier analysis of approximately 600 of the donors showed that most TCR beta V segments appeared in productive rearrangements either about 87% or about 30% of the time, which broadly matched IMGT annotations. Assigning TCR associations to individual alleles was difficult when HLA alleles, especially DR and DQ, strongly co-occurred. The only immune exposure information available for the cohort was CMV serostatus. Correlated functional status among segregating V segments might be attributable to linkage disequilibrium, but an unknown experimental factor could not be ruled out.

Per the germline V gene, KGHSY is the CDR1 and FQNENV is the CDR2. V is clipped by 0 bases and J by 6 bases, and the sequence between their germline boundaries is 14 bases long. The CDR3, from cysteine to phenylalanine, totals 15 residues. CDR3 DNA only is kept here, 45 bases in frame from base 1. The source material was PBMCs. Recombination linked TRBV16 to TRBJ1-2; a weak D assignment points to TRBD1 (6 bases agree). The sequence was collected from a man in his forties or fifties in good health and CMV-seronegative. The sequenced DNA: TGTGCCAGCAGCCAATCTACGAGACAGGCAGATGGCTACACCTTC. It is translated as CASSQSTRQADGYTF.